This TCR beta chain was retrieved from a study of blood T cell repertoires in COVID-19. Background on the study: There were acute and convalescent COVID-19 samples, and they came from the United States, Italy and Spain.

Some clones are missing from TCRdb's copy, which holds only in-frame ones; the method was immunoSEQ multiplex PCR. The data show 85,000 to 90,000 clones, 80% to 90% seen once. Between the trimmed V and J ends, which lost 0 bases and 12 bases, there was a span of 15 bases. The CDR3 is 14 amino acids. CDR1 and CDR2 from the germline V gene are SGDLS and YYNGEE. Input material: peripheral blood. The receptor was derived from a woman at least 80 years old with active COVID-19. This sequence joins TRBV9 and TRBJ1-4; the D gene is possibly TRBD1 (6 bases). The CDR3: CASSVGDGTFELFF. The CDR3 DNA reads as TGTGCCAGCAGCGTAGGGGACGGGACATTTGAACTGTTTTTT.